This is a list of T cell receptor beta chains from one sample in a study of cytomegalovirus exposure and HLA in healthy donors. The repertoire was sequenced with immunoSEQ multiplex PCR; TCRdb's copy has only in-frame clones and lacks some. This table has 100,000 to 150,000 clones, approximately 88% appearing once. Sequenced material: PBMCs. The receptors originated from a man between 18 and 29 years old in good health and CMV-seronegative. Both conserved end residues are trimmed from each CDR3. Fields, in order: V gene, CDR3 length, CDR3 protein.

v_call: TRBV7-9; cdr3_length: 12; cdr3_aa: ASGGPGGTVGYT
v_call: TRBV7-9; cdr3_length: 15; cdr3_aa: ASSLSEREASTDTQY
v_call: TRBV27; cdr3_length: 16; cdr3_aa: ASSFRRLAGGPDYEQY
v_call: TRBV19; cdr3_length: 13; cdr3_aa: ASSSPGGANTEAF
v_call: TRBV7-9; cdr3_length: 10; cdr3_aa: ASSLTSYEQY
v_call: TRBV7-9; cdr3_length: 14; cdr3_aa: ASSLAWNKGEETQY
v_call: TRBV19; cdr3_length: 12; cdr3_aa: ASPGQGPSYEQY
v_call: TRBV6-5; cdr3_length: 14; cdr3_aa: ASSYSYASLIDEQF
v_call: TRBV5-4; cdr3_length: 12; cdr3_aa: ASSYGTGQETQY
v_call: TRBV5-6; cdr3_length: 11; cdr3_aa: ASSAGANTEAF
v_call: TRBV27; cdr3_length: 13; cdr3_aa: ASSTNQGAYQPQH
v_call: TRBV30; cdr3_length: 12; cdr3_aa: AWSRGVSAGELF
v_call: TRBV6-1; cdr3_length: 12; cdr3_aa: ASSVSVSNQPQH
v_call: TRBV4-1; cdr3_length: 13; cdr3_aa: ASSQVAGISSEQY
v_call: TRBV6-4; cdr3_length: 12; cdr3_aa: ASSVDTGADTQY
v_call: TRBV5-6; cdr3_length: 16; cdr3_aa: ASSLWVLRTGVRTEAF
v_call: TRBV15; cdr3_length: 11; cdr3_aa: ATSRGLAYEQY
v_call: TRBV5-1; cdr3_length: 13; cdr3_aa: ASSSGASGGFEQF
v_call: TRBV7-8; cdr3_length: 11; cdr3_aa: ASTAVGNQPQH
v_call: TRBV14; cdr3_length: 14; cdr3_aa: ASSQRTGDLVWEQY
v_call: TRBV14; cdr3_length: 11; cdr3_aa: ASSLNSGNTIY
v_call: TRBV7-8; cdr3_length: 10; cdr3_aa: ASSLTHGELF
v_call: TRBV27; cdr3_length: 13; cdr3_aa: ASSLRQGLLYGYT
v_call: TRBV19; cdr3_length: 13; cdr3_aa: ASSMWGQATDTQY
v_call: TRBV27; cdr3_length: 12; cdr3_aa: ASSLKGAKFEQF
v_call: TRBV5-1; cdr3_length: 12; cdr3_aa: ASSLLGLTEKLF
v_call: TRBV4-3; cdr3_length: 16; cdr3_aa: ASSQDLIMGQGIDGYT
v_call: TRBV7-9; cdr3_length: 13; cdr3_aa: ASHPPGTPNTEAF
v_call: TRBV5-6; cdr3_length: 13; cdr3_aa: ASSLFTSGRNEQF
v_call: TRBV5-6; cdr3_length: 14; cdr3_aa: ASSLAGEALSYEQY
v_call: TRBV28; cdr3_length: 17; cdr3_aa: ASSLFSFRGISSNQPQH
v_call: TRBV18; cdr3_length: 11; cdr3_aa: ASSPRGSYEQY
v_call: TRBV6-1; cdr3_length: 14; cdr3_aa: ASSDLLQGPYNEQF